These T cell receptor beta chains were read from a single sample in a study of shared clonotypes between healthy human individuals. Data came from immunoSEQ multiplex PCR; TCRdb stores just in-frame clones and leaves some out. This sample yields over 2 million clones, of which 85% to 95% are seen a single time; about 0.13% belongs to the top ten. Sequenced: naive CD4+ T cells sorted from blood. The receptors were sampled from a young man in good health. Both conserved end residues are part of each CDR3. The D gene is left open where the match is weak. A row's size may be missing; if present it is once, few, many or a size class.

V,size,D,J,DNA,CDR3
TRBV6-1,-,TRBD1,TRBJ1-5,TGTGCCAGCAGTGGCCGGACAGGGCGGACTGGCAATCAGCCCCAGCATTTT,CASSGRTGRTGNQPQHF
TRBV30,-,-,TRBJ1-1,TGTGCCTGGAGTTCGGAGATCCGCACTGAAGCTTTCTTT,CAWSSEIRTEAFF
TRBV6-1,-,-,TRBJ1-4,TGTGCCAGCACACCGGGGGGTCACGGAAATGAAAAACTGTTTTTT,CASTPGGHGNEKLFF
TRBV6-6,-,-,TRBJ2-3,TGTGCCAGCAGCCCCGGCCGGACGGGCCCAGATACGCAGTATTTT,CASSPGRTGPDTQYF
TRBV2,-,TRBD2,TRBJ2-1,TGTGCCAGCAGCCCCCTGACTAGCGGGGTCTACAATGAGCAGTTCTTC,CASSPLTSGVYNEQFF
TRBV6-5,-,-,TRBJ1-2,TGTGCCAGCAGTCCCTTGAGGGGGAACGGCTACACCTTC,CASSPLRGNGYTF
TRBV11-2,-,TRBD2,TRBJ2-3,TGTGCCAGCAGCCAGGAGGCTAGCGGAATCACAGATACGCAGTATTTT,CASSQEASGITDTQYF
TRBV5-1,-,-,TRBJ1-3,TGCGCCAGCAGCTTGGGGGGAGAAGCGGGAAACACCATATATTTT,CASSLGGEAGNTIYF
TRBV9,-,TRBD2,TRBJ2-3,TGTGCCAGCAGCGTTCGGGAGGGTAGCACAGATACGCAGTATTTT,CASSVREGSTDTQYF
TRBV6-1,-,-,TRBJ1-2,TGTGCCAGCAGTTTACGGGCAGGGATTAACTATGGCTACACCTTC,CASSLRAGINYGYTF
TRBV7-2,once,TRBD1,TRBJ1-1,TGTGCCAGCAGCTCCCAGGGGGCGAGGACTGAAGCTTTCTTT,CASSSQGARTEAFF
TRBV5-4,-,-,TRBJ2-7,TGTGCCAGCAGCCAGGGACCACCCGTGGACGAGCAGTACTTC,CASSQGPPVDEQYF
TRBV7-2,once,TRBD2,TRBJ2-7,TGTGCCAGCAGCTTAGGTAGCGGGAGGCTCGACGAGCAGTACTTC,CASSLGSGRLDEQYF
TRBV2,-,TRBD2,TRBJ2-5,TGTGCCAGCAGGAGACTAGCGGGGGGGGAAGAGACCCAGTACTTC,CASRRLAGGEETQYF
TRBV5-1,-,TRBD2,TRBJ2-5,TGCGCCAGCAGCCCCGGGGGGGTGTTAGGAGAGACCCAGTACTTC,CASSPGGVLGETQYF
TRBV7-8,-,-,TRBJ2-7,TGTGCCAGCAGCCACTTACAGGGCCACGAGCAGTACTTC,CASSHLQGHEQYF
TRBV4-3,-,-,TRBJ2-1,TGCGCCAGCAGCCAAGATAGACCCTCCTACAATGAGCAGTTCTTC,CASSQDRPSYNEQFF
TRBV29-1,-,TRBD1,TRBJ2-7,TGCAGCGTGGGGACAGGGGGCTACTACGAGCAGTACTTC,CSVGTGGYYEQYF
TRBV7-3,-,-,TRBJ2-6,TGTGCCAGCAGCTCAGGGGTTCCTGGGGCCAACGTCCTGACTTTC,CASSSGVPGANVLTF
TRBV27,-,-,TRBJ2-7,TGTGCCAGCAGGACTGGTTCCGAGCAGTACTTC,CASRTGSEQYF
TRBV5-1,-,-,TRBJ2-1,TGCGCCAGCAGCTTGGGTTTGGGGCAGAGCCTGTTCTTC,CASSLGLGQSLFF
TRBV11-2,-,-,TRBJ2-2,TGTGCCAGCAGCATTGGGAACTTAGGGACCGGGGAGCTGTTTTTT,CASSIGNLGTGELFF
TRBV19,-,TRBD1,TRBJ2-4,TGTGCCAGTAGTATAGATCGAAAGGGCAGGGGGAAAAACATTCAGTACTTC,CASSIDRKGRGKNIQYF
TRBV11-2,-,-,TRBJ2-3,TGTGCCAGCAGCTTTTTTGGGTCTACTAGCACAGATACGCAGTATTTT,CASSFFGSTSTDTQYF